This T cell receptor (beta chain) derives from a study of OX40 agonist ivuxolimab in advanced cancers. Across the study: A partial response was reached by three patients: one with hepatocellular carcinoma and two with cutaneous melanoma. Study-wide results and limits: There was clonal expansion of CD4+ and CD8+ blood T cells by week 6 at 0.1 to 3.0 mg/kg. Among the lowest peripheral clonal expansion occurred in 0.1-3.0 mg/kg partial responders.

CDR1 and CDR2 from the germline V gene are SGDLS and YYNGEE. This CDR3 contains 15 residues. The V and J ends lost 2 bases and 9 bases respectively, with 18 bases between them. Worth noting for this clone: Antigen: not known.

Assay: immunoSEQ multiplex PCR; the TCRdb copy retains only in-frame clones and omits some. The sample holds 20,000 to 25,000 clones, roughly 89% seen once. The TCR was taken from an adult with an advanced solid tumor such as melanoma, head and neck, liver or kidney cancer. The specimen comprised CD4+ or CD8+ T cells sorted from blood, sampled in a trial of the OX40 agonist ivuxolimab. The chain employs TRBV9 and TRBJ2-1; tentatively, D is TRBD1 (7 bases). This CDR3 reads CASSVLADRRGEQFF. The CDR3 coding sequence is TGTGCCAGCAGCGTTCTCGCGGACAGGAGGGGTGAGCAGTTCTTC.